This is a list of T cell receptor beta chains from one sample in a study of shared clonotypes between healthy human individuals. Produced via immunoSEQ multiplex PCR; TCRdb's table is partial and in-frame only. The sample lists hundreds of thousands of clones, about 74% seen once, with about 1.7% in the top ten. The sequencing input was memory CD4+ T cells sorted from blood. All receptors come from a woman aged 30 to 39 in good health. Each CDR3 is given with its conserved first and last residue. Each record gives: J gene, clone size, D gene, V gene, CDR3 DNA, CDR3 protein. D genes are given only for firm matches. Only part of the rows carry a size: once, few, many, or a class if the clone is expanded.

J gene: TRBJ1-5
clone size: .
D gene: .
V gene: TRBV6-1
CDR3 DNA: TGTGCCAGCAGTGAGAAGAGGGGGTATCAGCCCCAGCATTTT
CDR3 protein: CASSEKRGYQPQHF

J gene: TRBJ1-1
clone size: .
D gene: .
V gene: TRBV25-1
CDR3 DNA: TGTGCCAGCAGAGACAGGCAGAACACTGAAGCTTTCTTT
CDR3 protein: CASRDRQNTEAFF

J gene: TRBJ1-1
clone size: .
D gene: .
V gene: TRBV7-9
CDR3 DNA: TGTGCCAGCAGCCGCAGTCCAACATCCCCCATGAACACTGAAGCTTTCTTT
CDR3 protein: CASSRSPTSPMNTEAFF

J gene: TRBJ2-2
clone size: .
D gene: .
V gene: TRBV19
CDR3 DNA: TGTGCCAGTAATCTGGACCCAGGGGCCGGGGAGCTGTTTTTT
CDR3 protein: CASNLDPGAGELFF

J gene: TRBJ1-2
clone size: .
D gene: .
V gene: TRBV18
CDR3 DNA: TGTGCCAGCTCACCATCCTTCGAGGACGGCTACACCTTC
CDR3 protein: CASSPSFEDGYTF

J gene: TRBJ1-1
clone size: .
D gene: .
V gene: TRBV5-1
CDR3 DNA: TGCGCCAGCAGCTTGGCCGTTCAGAACACTGAAGCTTTCTTT
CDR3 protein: CASSLAVQNTEAFF

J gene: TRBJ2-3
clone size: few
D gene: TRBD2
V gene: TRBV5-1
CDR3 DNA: TGCGCCAGCAGCTTGGAACTAGCGGGACCAGATACGCAGTATTTT
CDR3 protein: CASSLELAGPDTQYF

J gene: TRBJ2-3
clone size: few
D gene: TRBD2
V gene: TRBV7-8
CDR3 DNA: TGTGCCAGCAGCTACCGAGGACTAGGGCGCACAGATACGCAGTATTTT
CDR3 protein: CASSYRGLGRTDTQYF

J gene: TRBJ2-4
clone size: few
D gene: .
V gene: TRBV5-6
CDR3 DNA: TGTGCCAGCAGCTTGGGAGGGAACATTCAGTACTTC
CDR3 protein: CASSLGGNIQYF

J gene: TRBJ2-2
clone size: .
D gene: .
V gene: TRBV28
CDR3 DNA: TGTGCCAGCAGTTTTAGGAGTCCGCCGAACACCGGGGAGCTGTTTTTT
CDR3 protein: CASSFRSPPNTGELFF

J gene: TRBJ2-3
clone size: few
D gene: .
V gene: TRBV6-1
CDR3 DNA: TGTGCCAGCAGTTGGGACTTCCCCGATACGCAGTATTTT
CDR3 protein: CASSWDFPDTQYF

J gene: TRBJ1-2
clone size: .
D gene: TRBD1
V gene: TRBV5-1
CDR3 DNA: TGCGCCAGCAGCTTACAGGGGATTGCTACCTTC
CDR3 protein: CASSLQGIATF

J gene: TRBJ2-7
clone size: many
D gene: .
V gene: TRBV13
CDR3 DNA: TGTGCCAGCAGCTTAGAAGGCGGAGGGACCTACGAGCAGTACTTC
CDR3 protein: CASSLEGGGTYEQYF

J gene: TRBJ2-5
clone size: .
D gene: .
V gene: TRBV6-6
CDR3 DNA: TGTGCCAGCAGTTACGGGTGGGGGGCTGAAGCCCAGTACTTC
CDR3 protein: CASSYGWGAEAQYF

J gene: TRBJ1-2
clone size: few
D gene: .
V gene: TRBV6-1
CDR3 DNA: TGTGCCAGCAGTTTTCGTCGGGGCTCTAACTATGGCTACACCTTC
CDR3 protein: CASSFRRGSNYGYTF

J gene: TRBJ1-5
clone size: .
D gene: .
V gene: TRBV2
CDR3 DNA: TGTGCCAGCAGTGAAACGGGCGGGTGGGGGAGCAATCAGCCCCAGCATTTT
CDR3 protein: CASSETGGWGSNQPQHF

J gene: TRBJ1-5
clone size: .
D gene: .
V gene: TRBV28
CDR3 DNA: TGTGCCAGCAGTCTGGGGCAGGATGGTGAGCCCCAGCATTTT
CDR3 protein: CASSLGQDGEPQHF

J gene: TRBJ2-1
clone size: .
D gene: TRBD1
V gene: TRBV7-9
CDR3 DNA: TGTGCCAGCAGCTTGGGACAGGCCCACAATGAGCAGTTCTTC
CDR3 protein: CASSLGQAHNEQFF

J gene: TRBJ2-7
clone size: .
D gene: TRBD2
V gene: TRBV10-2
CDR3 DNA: TGCGCCAGCAGTGAGTCGGCTAGCGGGATATCGGGGTACGAGCAGTACTTC
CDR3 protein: CASSESASGISGYEQYF

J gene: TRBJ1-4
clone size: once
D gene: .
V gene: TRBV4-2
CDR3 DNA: TGTGCCAGCAGCCAACAGGGACATTCTGCAACTAATGAAAAACTGTTTTTT
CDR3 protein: CASSQQGHSATNEKLFF

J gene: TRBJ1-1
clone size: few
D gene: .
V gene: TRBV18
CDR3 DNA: TGTGCCAGCTCACCACCCTCGATTGGGGGAGGGACTGAAGCTTTCTTT
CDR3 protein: CASSPPSIGGGTEAFF

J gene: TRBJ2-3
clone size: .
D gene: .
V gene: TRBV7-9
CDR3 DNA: TGTGCCAGTAACCTAGCGAGTTCAGATACGCAGTATTTT
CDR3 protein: CASNLASSDTQYF

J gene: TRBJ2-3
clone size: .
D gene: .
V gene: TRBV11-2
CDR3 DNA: TGTGCCAGCAGCTTTGTTCAAGATACGCAGTATTTT
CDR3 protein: CASSFVQDTQYF

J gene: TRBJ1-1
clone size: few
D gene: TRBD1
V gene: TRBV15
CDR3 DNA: TGTGCCACCAGCGGTAGTGACAGGGGTGCTGAAGCTTTCTTT
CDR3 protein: CATSGSDRGAEAFF

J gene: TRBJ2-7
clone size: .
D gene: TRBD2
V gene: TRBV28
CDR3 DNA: TGTGCCAGCAGAGGGAGACTAGCGGGAGCGTACGAGCAGTACTTC
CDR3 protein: CASRGRLAGAYEQYF

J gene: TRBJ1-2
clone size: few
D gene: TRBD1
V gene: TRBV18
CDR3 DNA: TGTGCCAGCTCACCACAACAGGGGGCCGACTATGGCTACACCTTC
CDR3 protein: CASSPQQGADYGYTF

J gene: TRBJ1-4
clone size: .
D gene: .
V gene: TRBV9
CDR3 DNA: TGTGCCAGCAGCGTAGACGCAACTAATGAAAAACTGTTTTTT
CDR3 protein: CASSVDATNEKLFF

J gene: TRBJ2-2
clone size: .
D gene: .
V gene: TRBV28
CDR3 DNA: TGTGCCAGCAGTCTAGGTGTAGGGGAGCTGTTTTTT
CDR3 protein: CASSLGVGELFF

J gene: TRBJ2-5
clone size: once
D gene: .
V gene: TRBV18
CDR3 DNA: TGTGCCAGCTCACCAGCCGCGGTCCGGGTGACCCAGTACTTC
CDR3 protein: CASSPAAVRVTQYF

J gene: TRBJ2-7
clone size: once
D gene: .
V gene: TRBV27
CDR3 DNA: TGTGCCAGCAGCCCACAGACAGGAGTGAGATACGAGCAGTACTTC
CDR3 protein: CASSPQTGVRYEQYF

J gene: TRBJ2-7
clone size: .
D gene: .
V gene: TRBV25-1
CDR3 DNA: TGTGCCAGCAGCCTCCACGCGGACGGGGCTGCCTACGAGCAGTACTTC
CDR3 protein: CASSLHADGAAYEQYF

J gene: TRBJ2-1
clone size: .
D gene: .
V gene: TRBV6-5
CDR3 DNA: TGTGCCAGCAGTTACTCCAGCGGGCAGCAGTTCTTC
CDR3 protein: CASSYSSGQQFF

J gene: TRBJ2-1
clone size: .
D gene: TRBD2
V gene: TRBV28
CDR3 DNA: TGTGCCAGCAGTTCGGGCGGACTAGCGGGCCACAATGAGCAGTTCTTC
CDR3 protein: CASSSGGLAGHNEQFF

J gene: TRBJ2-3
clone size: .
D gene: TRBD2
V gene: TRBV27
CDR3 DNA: TGTGCCAGCAGTTTATCAAGGACTAGCGGGATCAGGGCGGATACGCAGTATTTT
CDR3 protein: CASSLSRTSGIRADTQYF

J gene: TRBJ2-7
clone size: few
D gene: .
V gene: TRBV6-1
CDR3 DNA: TGTGCCAGCAAGGTGTCCTACGAGCAGTACTTC
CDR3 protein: CASKVSYEQYF

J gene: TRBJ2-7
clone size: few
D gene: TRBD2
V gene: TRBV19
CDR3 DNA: TGTGCCAGTAGTATGCGGGAGGGCTTCTACGAGCAGTACTTC
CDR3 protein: CASSMREGFYEQYF

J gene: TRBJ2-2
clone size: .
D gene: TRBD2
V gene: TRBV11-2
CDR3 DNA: TGTGCCAGCAGCTTACTAGCGGGAGTGGCCGGGGAGCTGTTTTTT
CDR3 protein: CASSLLAGVAGELFF

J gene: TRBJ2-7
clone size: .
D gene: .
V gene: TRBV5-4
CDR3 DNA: TGTGCCAGCAGCTTGGCCGGCGGGACCCACGAGCAGTACTTC
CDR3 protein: CASSLAGGTHEQYF

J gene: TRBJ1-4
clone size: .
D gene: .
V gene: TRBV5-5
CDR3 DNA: TGTGCCAGCAGCTTGGGGGTTTATGAAAAACTGTTTTTT
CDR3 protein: CASSLGVYEKLFF

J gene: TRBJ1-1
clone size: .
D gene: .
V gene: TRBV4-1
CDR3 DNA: TGCGCCAGCAGCCAAGAGGGCAGGGTGGGTACTGAAGCTTTCTTT
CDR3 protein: CASSQEGRVGTEAFF

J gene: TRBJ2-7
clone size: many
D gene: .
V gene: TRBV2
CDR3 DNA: TGTGCCAGCAGTGGAGAAGGGCAGGGACAATCCGAGCAGTACTTC
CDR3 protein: CASSGEGQGQSEQYF

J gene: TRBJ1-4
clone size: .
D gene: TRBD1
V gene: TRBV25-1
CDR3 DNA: TGTGCCAGCAGTGAGGGGGGACAGAGGGGTGAAAAACTGTTTTTT
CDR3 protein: CASSEGGQRGEKLFF

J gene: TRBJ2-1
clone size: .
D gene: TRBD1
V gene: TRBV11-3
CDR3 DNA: TGTGCCAGCAGCTTATCGGGACAGGGGGCTGGAAATGAGCAGTTCTTC
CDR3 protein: CASSLSGQGAGNEQFF

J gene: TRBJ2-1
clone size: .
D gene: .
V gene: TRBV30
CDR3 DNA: TGTGCCTGGAGTCACGGAGGGAGGGGGCCCTACAATGAGCAGTTCTTC
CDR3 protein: CAWSHGGRGPYNEQFF

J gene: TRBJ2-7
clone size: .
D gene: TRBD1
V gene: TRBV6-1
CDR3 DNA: TGTGCCAGCAGTGAACAGGGACAGGGACCCTACGAGCAGTACTTC
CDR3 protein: CASSEQGQGPYEQYF

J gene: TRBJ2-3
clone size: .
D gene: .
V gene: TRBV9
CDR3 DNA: TGTGCCAGCAGCGTACGCGGCCAGGGATCTAGCACAGATACGCAGTATTTT
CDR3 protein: CASSVRGQGSSTDTQYF